This TCR beta chain was found in a study of T cell responses to AZD1222 COVID-19 vaccine. TCRdb's copy holds only in-frame clones and misses some; the assay was immunoSEQ multiplex PCR. The data show about 80,000 clones, 75% to 90% seen once. Concerning this clone: The antigen remains unidentified.

Study-level results: When two AZD1222 doses had been given, Spike-specific TCR breadth and depth rose.

The sequence was obtained from an adult who received the AZD1222 COVID-19 vaccine. Sequencing was performed on peripheral blood, taken 28 days after the second AZD1222 dose.

The CDR3 loop is CASSPEGSLYNSPLHF. The CDR3 coding sequence is TGTGCCAGCTCACCTGAGGGGTCCCTATATAATTCACCCCTCCACTTT. V gene TRBV18 combines with J gene TRBJ1-6, with TRBD1 as a possible D gene (5 bases). CDR1 is KGHSH and CDR2 is LQKENI in the germline V gene. This CDR3 is 16 amino acids long. V shed 3 bases and J shed 4 bases, with 13 bases lying between them.